These T cell receptor beta chains were read from a single sample in a study of beta chain features in type 1 diabetes. Method: immunoSEQ multiplex PCR; TCRdb's copy keeps in-frame clones and lacks some. This table holds under 300,000 clones, roughly 20% found once. Sample: naive CD4+ T cells from blood. The receptors were sampled from a woman between 40 and 55 years old with type 1 diabetes. Both conserved end residues are part of each CDR3. A D gene is named only where the DNA matches it firmly.

. | TRBV18 | CASSPNSAPTDTGELFF
. | TRBV19 | CASARELGTGELFF
. | TRBV11-2 | CASSLDPSSTDTQYF
TRBD2 | TRBV29-1 | CSVLSGSLSGELFF
TRBD2 | TRBV4-2 | CASSPGLAGGTQYF
. | TRBV10-3 | CATGGSRSTDTQYF
TRBD2 | TRBV5-4 | CASSQPTSGTQETQYF
. | TRBV4-3 | CASSQVRGGTQYF
TRBD1 | TRBV4-3 | CASSQEHDQGADSRSPLHF
. | TRBV4-2 | CASSQGPREETQYF
. | TRBV18 | CASSEWLNTEAFF
. | TRBV30 | CAWTGPGGNQPQHF
. | TRBV21-1 | CASTKRERGQPQHF
TRBD2 | TRBV7-2 | CASSPSGGIPYEQYF
. | TRBV29-1 | CSVRGRMNTEAFF
. | TRBV18 | CASSPLRQETQYF
. | TRBV29-1 | CSVGRDSKETQYF
. | TRBV7-2 | CASSLTDTYEQYF
. | TRBV7-2 | CASSLSYRENTGELFF
. | TRBV7-3 | CASSLRGPRNGEQFF
. | TRBV18 | CASSPGEAASYGYTF
TRBD1 | TRBV5-1 | CASKPGTGASQPQHF
TRBD1 | TRBV30 | CALSWTGVTEAFF
TRBD1 | TRBV9 | CASSEGGQGAYEQYF
. | TRBV5-1 | CASSLDRNTEAFF
TRBD1 | TRBV7-2 | CASSLLDRGLEQYF
. | TRBV27 | CATSGGYSTEAFF
. | TRBV10-3 | CAISARDSPLHF
. | TRBV28 | CASSSPPGVWDEQYF
TRBD1 | TRBV27 | CASTGGANYGYTF
TRBD1 | TRBV5-4 | CASSSGTAMNTEAFF
. | TRBV4-1 | CASSQGKGEVMNTEAFF
. | TRBV25-1 | CASSEVSGAGEKLFF
. | TRBV9 | CASSVAGHGDEQFF
. | TRBV6-4 | CASSGGSTDTQYF
. | TRBV7-2 | CASSLTRAGGNQPQHF
. | TRBV9 | CASSVGPGVSAGQETQYF
. | TRBV28 | CASSLRGEQYF
TRBD2 | TRBV28 | CASSVFQGAGETQYF
. | TRBV29-1 | CSVGTREKLFF